The 3 T cell receptor beta chains in this list originate from one sample, sequenced in a study of blood T cell repertoires in COVID-19. Produced via immunoSEQ multiplex PCR; TCRdb's table is partial and in-frame only. The sample lists 250,000 to 350,000 clones; around nine tenths were seen once. The specimen was peripheral blood. Every receptor here comes from a woman in her 30s with COVID-19, enrolled during active disease.

The chain employs TRBV29-1 and TRBJ2-1; TRBD1 agrees at 7 bases. The CDR3 runs to 10 residues. V was pared by 6 bases and J by 7 bases, with 0 bases of the junction left unmatched. Germline V CDR1 and CDR2: SQVTM, ANQGSEA. The chain's CDR3 is CSVQGNEQFF. CDR3 nucleotide sequence: TGCAGCGTACAGGGGAATGAGCAGTTCTTC.

This clone was seen a handful of times. The CDR3 DNA reads TGTGCCAGCACCTCGACAGGTCGCATCTATGGCTACACCTTC. Amino acids: CASTSTGRIYGYTF. The chain couples TRBV28 to TRBJ1-2; possibly TRBD1 for D (6 bases). The ends were cut back, 7 bases at V and 4 bases at J, with 16 bases in the middle. The CDR3 extends over 14 amino acids. In germline, CDR1 is MDHEN, CDR2 SYDVKM.

In this sample, this clone turned up once. V and J are TRBV5-6 and TRBJ2-5; 8 positions agree with TRBD1. CDR3 length: 16 residues. Unmatched junction bases numbered 6, after V lost 0 bases and J lost 2 bases. The germline CDR1 and CDR2 sequences are SGHDT and YYEEEE. This CDR3 reads CASSLVGQGIQETQYF. The CDR3 DNA is TGTGCCAGCAGCTTGGTAGGACAGGGAATTCAAGAGACCCAGTACTTC.